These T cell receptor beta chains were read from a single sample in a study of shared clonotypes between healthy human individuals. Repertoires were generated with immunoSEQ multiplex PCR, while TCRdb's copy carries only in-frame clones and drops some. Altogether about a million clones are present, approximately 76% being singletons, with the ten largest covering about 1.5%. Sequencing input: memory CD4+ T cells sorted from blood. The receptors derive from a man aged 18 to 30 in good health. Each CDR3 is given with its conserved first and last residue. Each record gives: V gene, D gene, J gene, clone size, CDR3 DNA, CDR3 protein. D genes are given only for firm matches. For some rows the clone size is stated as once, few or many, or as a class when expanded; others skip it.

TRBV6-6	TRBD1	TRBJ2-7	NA	TGTGCCAGCAGTTACTCGCCCATGGGACAGACCTACGAGCAGTACTTC	CASSYSPMGQTYEQYF
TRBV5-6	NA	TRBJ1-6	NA	TGTGCCAGCAGCTTGGTTCGCGGGGACGGAGCCGTATTT	CASSLVRGDGAVF
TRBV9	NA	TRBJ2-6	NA	TGTGCCAGCAGCGTATGGGGTTCTGGGGCCAACGTCCTGACTTTC	CASSVWGSGANVLTF
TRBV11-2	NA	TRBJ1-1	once	TGTGCCAGCAGCTTAGGGAGGGGTCGAAAGAACACTGAAGCTTTCTTT	CASSLGRGRKNTEAFF
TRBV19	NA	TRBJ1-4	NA	TGTGCCAGTAGTGCCTCGGATGCAACTAATGAAAAACTGTTTTTT	CASSASDATNEKLFF
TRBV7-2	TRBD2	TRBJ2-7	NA	TGTGCCAGCAGCTTAGATACTAGCGGGAACTACGAGCAGTACTTC	CASSLDTSGNYEQYF
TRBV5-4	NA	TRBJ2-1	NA	TGTGCCAGCAGCTGGATAGCAACAGGCTACAATGAGCAGTTCTTC	CASSWIATGYNEQFF
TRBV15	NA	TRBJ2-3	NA	TGTGCCACCAGCAGAGATATCGCGGCCGCGGGGTATTTT	CATSRDIAAAGYF
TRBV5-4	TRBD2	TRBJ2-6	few	TGTGCCAGCAGCTTGGCTGGCGGGAGAATTCCTTCTGGGGCCAACGTCCTGACTTTC	CASSLAGGRIPSGANVLTF
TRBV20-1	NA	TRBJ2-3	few	TGCAGTGCTAGAGCAACAGATACGCAGTATTTT	CSARATDTQYF
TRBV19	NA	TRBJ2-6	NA	TGTGCCAGTACTAAAAGGGGGGTTTCTGGGGCCAACGTCCTGACTTTC	CASTKRGVSGANVLTF
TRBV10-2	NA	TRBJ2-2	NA	TGCGCCAGCAGATCATACCCCTCGAGGACCGGGAACACCGGGGAGCTGTTTTTT	CASRSYPSRTGNTGELFF
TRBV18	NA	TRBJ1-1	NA	TGTGCCAGCTCACCAGTCACTAGGGGCACTGAAGCTTTCTTT	CASSPVTRGTEAFF
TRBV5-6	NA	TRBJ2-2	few	TGTGCCAGCAGCCCTAGGACCGGGGAGCTGTTTTTT	CASSPRTGELFF
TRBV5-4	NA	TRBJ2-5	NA	TGTGCCAGCAGCTTGGCTCGGACCCAGGAGACCCAGTACTTC	CASSLARTQETQYF